The 10 T cell receptor beta chains listed next were all sequenced from one sample in a study of cytotoxic CD8 clonotypes in ibrutinib-treated CLL. Generated by immunoSEQ multiplex PCR, the TCRdb table keeps only in-frame clones and is missing some. The sample has around 130,000 clones; around 84% are singletons. Sequenced material: PBMCs, taken after 24 months of ibrutinib treatment. The origin of the receptors is a human donor with chronic lymphocytic leukemia.

J is TRBJ1-3 and V is TRBV9; 8 bases are a match to TRBD1. The CDR3 contains 15 residues. V was pared by 0 bases and J by 3 bases, with 2 bases of the junction left unmatched. Germline-derived CDR1 and CDR2 are SGDLS and YYNGEE. The CDR3 bases are TGTGCCAGCAGCGTAGCAGGGGGCCATGGAAACACCATATATTTT. This codes for CASSVAGGHGNTIYF. The entire variable domain, with the rest obtained from reference TRBV9 and TRBJ1-3, is as follows: DSGVTQTPKHLITATGQRVTLRCSPRSGDLSVYWYQQSLDQGLQFLIQYYNGEERAKGNILERFSAQQFPDLHSELNLSSLELGDSALYFCASSVAGGHGNTIYFGEGSWLTVV.

V gene TRBV2 combines with J gene TRBJ2-3; 11 positions agree with TRBD2. The CDR3 contains 15 residues. CDR1 is SNHLY and CDR2 is FYNNEI in the germline V gene. After removal of 7 bases from V and 2 bases from J, the junction contained 5 bases not matched to a gene. CDR3 coding DNA: TGTGCCAGCAAGGAACTAGCGGGGGACACAGATACGCAGTATTTT. It yields the protein CASKELAGDTDTQYF.

The gene calls are TRBV29-1 and TRBJ1-1; D is perhaps TRBD1 (6 bases). Deletions cut 7 bases from V and 1 base from J, with 13 bases between. CDR1 is SQVTM and CDR2 is ANQGSEA in the germline V gene. This CDR3 region has 13 residues. CDR3: CSAVRQENTEAFF. CDR3 DNA sequence: TGCAGCGCCGTAAGACAGGAGAACACTGAAGCTTTCTTT.

The chain joins TRBV19 to TRBJ2-1, with D maybe TRBD1 (5 bases). Trimming took off 6 bases at V and 1 base at J, with 16 bases between the two ends. The CDR3 runs 16 residues. Germline V lookup: CDR1 LNHDA, CDR2 SQIVND (reference sequence). DNA for the CDR3: TGTGCCAGTAGCGTTTATCAGGGCAGGTCCTACAATGAGCAGTTCTTC. This translates into CASSVYQGRSYNEQFF.

This chain joins TRBV30 and TRBJ2-7; D not certain. V was shortened by 1 base and J by 2 bases, with 12 bases between the two germline ends. The CDR3 spans 14 residues. CDR1 and CDR2 (germline): GTSNPN, SVGIG (reference sequence). Here the CDR3 DNA reads TGTGCCTGGAGTGCTCCAGGCTCAACCTACGAGCAGTACTTC. Protein sequence: CAWSAPGSTYEQYF.

Concerning this clone: A junction boundary mismatches the germline segment, possibly from a read error. The rearrangement joins TRBV9 to TRBJ2-3, with a possible D match to TRBD1 (6 bases). The length of the CDR3 is 17 residues. Germline V gene sequence: CDR1 SGDLS, CDR2 YYNGEE. The CDR3 protein is CASSVGPRGRQTDTQYF. DNA for the CDR3: TGTGCCAGCAGTGTAGGGCCTAGGGGGAGACAAACAGATACGCAGTATTTT. Full variable domain (missing parts from reference TRBV9 and TRBJ2-3): DSGVTQTPKHLITATGQRVTLRCSPRSGDLSVYWYQQSLDQGLQFLIQYYNGEERAKGNILERFSAQQFPDLHSELNLSSLELGDSALYFCASSVGPRGRQTDTQYFGPGTRLTVL.

The rearrangement uses TRBV5-1 and TRBJ2-1; 10 nucleotides line up with TRBD1. Germline V gene lookup returns CDR1 SGHRS and CDR2 YFSETQ. The CDR3 sequence is 16 residues long. V lost 3 bases, J lost 6 bases, and 9 bases stayed unmatched. This CDR3 reads CASSWDGDRGRNEQFF. In nucleotides, the CDR3 is TGCGCCAGCAGCTGGGACGGGGACAGGGGTCGCAATGAGCAGTTCTTC.

This clone was seen a few times. The gene calls are TRBV4-1 and TRBJ1-5; 9 bases are a match to TRBD1. Germline V lookup: CDR1 MGHRA, CDR2 YSYEKL. V shed 6 bases, J shed 0 bases, and the junction held 3 bases outside the gene matches. This CDR3 is 15 amino acids long. The CDR3 loop reads CASRRDRDSNQPQHF. The CDR3, as DNA: TGCGCCAGCAGAAGGGACAGGGATAGCAATCAGCCCCAGCATTTT.

The chain has TRBV11-2 and TRBJ1-5; 9 bases line up with TRBD1. The germline V gene encodes CDR1 SGHAT and CDR2 FQNNGV. The CDR3 contains 17 residues. Trimming cost V 0 bases and J 3 bases; bases outside gene matches: 6. DNA for the CDR3: TGTGCCAGCAGCTTAGATGGTGGACAGGGGACCAATCAGCCCCAGCATTTT. Its translation: CASSLDGGQGTNQPQHF.

J is TRBJ1-5 and V is TRBV12-2; no DNA check was done on the table's D call, TRBD1. TRBV12-2 is marked as a pseudogene. There are 15 residues in the CDR3. CDR3 coding DNA: TGTGCAAGTCGCTTAGCAGGGGATAGCAATCAGCCCCAGCATTTT. It codes for CASRLAGDSNQPQHF.